This T cell receptor beta chain was profiled in a study of T cell repertoires in ileal Crohn's disease. Study background: Thiopurines (fewer than 12) or anti-TNF agents (approximately 20) were given postoperatively to about half. Study-level findings and limits: Mucosal expansions were suggested to be mainly CD8 T cells.

CDR3 size: 13 residues. CDR1 and CDR2 (germline): SGHDN, FVKESK. Deletions cut 4 bases from V and 3 bases from J, with 9 bases between. Turning to this clone: What it binds is not known.

Around 0.45 micrograms of biopsy DNA per sample underwent TCRB immunosequencing. Data came from immunoSEQ multiplex PCR; TCRdb stores just in-frame clones and leaves some out. The sample carries roughly 8,400 clones, more than 70% recorded once. This chain uses TRBV14 with TRBJ1-1; perhaps TRBD1 as D (5 bases). The receptor comes from an adult with Crohn's disease. The specimen sequenced was ileal tissue. The CDR3 loop reads CASSLDRDTEAFF. The CDR3 nucleotides are TGTGCCAGCAGCCTTGACAGAGACACTGAAGCTTTCTTT.